This T cell receptor beta chain derives from a study of T cell repertoires in cytomegalovirus infection. The CDR3 length is 14 residues. The ends were cut back, 5 bases at V and 7 bases at J, with 16 bases in the middle. TCRdb itself ran the reads through MiXCR, one entry per CDR3 protein. Here the sample spans around 490,000 distinct CDR3 sequences, around a quarter being singletons. This clonotype originated in a human donor in good health (CMV status not recorded). Some clones in this sample may be carry-over from other donors' samples. Specimen: PBMCs. The gene calls are TRBV12-3 or TRBV12-4 and TRBJ2-3; D is possibly TRBD1 or TRBD2 (5 bases each). CDR3 nucleotides: TGTGCCAGCAGTGTAACGGGACCGAGCCATACGCAGTATTTT. Translating gives CASSVTGPSHTQYF.